The entry that follows covers one T cell receptor (beta chain) sequence. No antigen is known for it. Trimming removed 0 bases from V and 3 bases from J, with 10 bases in between. Per the germline V gene, CDR1 is SGDLS and CDR2 is YYNGEE. CDR3 length equals 14 residues. This specimen belongs to a study of shared clonotypes between healthy human individuals. Study-wide findings and caveats: Apart from blood, nothing was sampled; tissue repertoires likely differ. Estimated richness was generally greater in naive than memory subsets. Naive CD4 clonotypes were shared across a handful of donors at roughly 5.3%.

Produced via immunoSEQ multiplex PCR; TCRdb's table is partial and in-frame only. Of around 1.4 million clones listed, around 98.5% are singletons. The sample comprised naive CD4+ T cells sorted from blood. As for subset: CD45RA+ positively selected. The clonotype originates from a man in his thirties or forties in good health. The V call is TRBV9, the J call TRBJ2-7; D remains ambiguous. The DNA of the CDR3 is TGTGCCAGCAGCGTAGGGGCAGGACGCTACGAGCAGTACTTC. Its protein is CASSVGAGRYEQYF.